These 7 T cell receptor beta chains came from one sample sequenced in a study of cytomegalovirus exposure and HLA in healthy donors (dated by TCRdb to the late 2010s). Libraries were prepared through the immunoSEQ multiplex PCR assay. For the multiplex PCR, a mixture combining 60 forward primers for TCR Vbeta segments and 13 reverse primers for TCR Jbeta segments was used. Here the immuneACCESS table is served through TCRdb, limited to in-frame sequences with V and J called. Missing clones are a known gap in these copies; in checked studies unresolved V genes cover under half, and the rest lacks a known reason. The sample contains 200,000 or so clones, approximately 87% of them found a single time. Of the sample, 1% to 1.5% falls within the top ten clones. Sequencing was carried out using PBMCs. Source of these receptors: a human donor in good health.

The chain recombines TRBV9 with TRBJ2-5, with a tentative D call TRBD2 (7 bases). This CDR3 contains 13 residues. V lost 3 bases and J 4 bases, leaving 10 bases between the germline ends. The germline V gene encodes CDR1 SGDLS and CDR2 YYNGEE. CDR3 protein: CASSGGGAETQYF. The CDR3 nucleotides are TGTGCCAGCAGCGGAGGGGGGGCAGAGACCCAGTACTTC. The complete variable domain, with remaining parts taken from reference TRBV9 and TRBJ2-5, reads DSGVTQTPKHLITATGQRVTLRCSPRSGDLSVYWYQQSLDQGLQFLIQYYNGEERAKGNILERFSAQQFPDLHSELNLSSLELGDSALYFCASSGGGAETQYFGPGTRLLVL.

This chain connects TRBV7-3 to TRBJ2-3, with a weak D call TRBD1 (5 bases). The V and J ends lost 0 bases and 4 bases respectively, with 14 bases between them. The CDR3 has 16 amino acids. Germline V lookup: CDR1 SGHTA, CDR2 FQGTGA. The CDR3 spells CASSLTNGQISDTQYF. The CDR3 DNA follows: TGTGCCAGCAGCTTAACGAATGGACAAATTTCAGATACGCAGTATTTT.

The rearrangement links TRBV11-3 to TRBJ2-5; weak D call: TRBD2 (6 bases). The CDR3 contains 13 residues. Trimming shortened V by 5 bases and J by 7 bases, and 14 bases separated the two germline ends. CDR1 and CDR2 (germline): SGHNT, YENEEA. CDR3 region: CASSPESGVTQYF. CDR3 DNA: TGTGCCAGCAGCCCCGAGTCGGGAGTGACCCAGTACTTC.

The V gene is TRBV6-5, the J gene TRBJ2-2; perhaps TRBD1 as D (7 bases). Per the germline V gene, CDR1 is MNHEY and CDR2 is SVGAGI. V gave up 4 bases and J gave up 5 bases, with 17 bases separating them. This CDR3 comprises 16 residues. As DNA, the CDR3 is TGTGCCAGCAGTTCCTTGAGGGGGCGGGGAACCGGGGAGCTGTTTTTT. Translated, it gives CASSSLRGRGTGELFF.

The gene calls are TRBV29-1 and TRBJ2-3; weak D call: TRBD2 (6 bases). The CDR3 loop spans 15 amino acids. Deletions cut 7 bases from V and 2 bases from J, with 19 bases between. Germline-derived CDR1 and CDR2 are SQVTM and ANQGSEA. The CDR3 region is CSAERSSAITDTQYF. DNA for the CDR3: TGCAGCGCCGAAAGATCTAGCGCAATCACAGATACGCAGTATTTT.

The chain links TRBV19 to TRBJ2-5; 9 bases match TRBD1. The CDR3 contains 14 residues. Germline lookup yields CDR1 LNHDA and CDR2 SQIVND (reference sequence). With 7 bases clipped from V and 5 bases from J, the junction kept 8 bases outside the gene matches. CDR3 sequence reads: CASMGGQGGETQYF. The CDR3 region has the DNA TGTGCCAGTATGGGGGGACAGGGTGGCGAGACCCAGTACTTC.

The chain links TRBV6-4 to TRBJ2-2, with D possibly TRBD2 on 5 matching bases. The V gene's germline CDR1 is MRHNA and CDR2 SNTAGT. The CDR3 is 14 residues long. V was trimmed by 6 bases and J by 2 bases, leaving 10 bases between them. In nucleotides, the CDR3 is TGTGCCAGCAGGGCGGCGGGCAACACCGGGGAGCTGTTTTTT. This codes for CASRAAGNTGELFF.